This T cell receptor beta chain was identified in a study of control samples from healthy donors and cancer patients (TCRdb year 2020). Libraries were constructed by the immunoSEQ multiplex PCR assay. TCRdb limited this immuneACCESS table to in-frame rearrangements with V and J called. A share of clones is missing; checked studies link under half to unresolved V genes, and the rest is unexplained. This sample gives around 20,000 clones in total; approximately 78% of them show up just once. The top ten clonotypes cover under 30% of the sample. The CDR3 measures 14 amino acids from cysteine to phenylalanine. The read is trimmed to its CDR3 DNA, 42 bases read in frame from base 1. The germline V gene (reference sequence) supplies CDR1 LNHDA and CDR2 SQIVND. Trimming accounts for 8 bases at V and 1 base at J, while the number of junction bases matched to no gene is 7. This clone appeared a few times. Its antigen specificity is not known. The sample holds no much larger clone one base away, and base qualities are not on file.

The rearrangement joined TRBV19 to TRBJ1-1, with 7 middle bases fitting TRBD1. This TCR came from a man older than 75 with head and neck cancer. Material for sequencing was PBMCs. The nucleotides read TGTGCCAGTGGAACAGGGGTGGGGAACACTGAAGCTTTCTTT. It is translated as CASGTGVGNTEAFF. Reference TRBV19 and TRBJ1-1 proteins supply the regions before and after the CDR3; the full variable domain is: DGGITQSPKYLFRKEGQNVTLSCEQNLNHDAMYWYRQDPGQGLRLIYYSQIVNDFQKGDIAEGYSVSREKKESFPLTVTSAQKNPTAFYLCASGTGVGNTEAFFGQGTRLTVV.